This T cell receptor beta chain was identified during a study of blood T cell repertoires in COVID-19 (dated by TCRdb to the early 2020s). About the study as a whole: Samples from collaborators originated in the United States, Italy and Spain and spanned both the acute and convalescent phases of COVID-19. Where available, HLA class I and class II types were taken from metadata supplied by the sample provider and were not determined by assay-based typing. The prospective study material was composed of cDNA or gDNA derived from T cells, B-cell-depleted T cells, or PBMCs. Samples were obtained from the ongoing ImmuneRACE study (first 160 participants) and from 1,000 to 1,500 subjects provided by 6 global collaborators. The repertoires were released in a freely available public database intended as a resource for research on the immune response to SARS-CoV-2. Nearly every sample came with metadata listing a de-identified subject ID, COVID-19 status, age in years and sex. Deeply sampled blood TCRbeta repertoires from subjects exposed to, actively infected with, or recovered from COVID-19 were included in the dataset.

The immunoSEQ Assay, a bias-controlled multiplex PCR, was used to amplify TCRbeta CDR3 regions from genomic DNA. As for the original processing: The number of nucleated cells in each sample was estimated by amplification of reference gene primers within the assay. Sequence reads were collapsed and filtered to measure the absolute abundance of every unique TCRbeta CDR3 rearrangement. For each sample, productive Simpson clonality was calculated as the square root of Simpson's diversity index across productive rearrangements. This immuneACCESS table, as held by TCRdb, lists in-frame sequences with V and J called but not all clones. Of the missing ones, under half trace to an unresolved V gene in checked studies; the others have no known cause. The DNA was the basis for D and trimming; V, J and clone size are from that table. This sample holds more than 60,000 clones; roughly four fifths were observed only once. Of the sample, 10% is held by the ten largest clones.

The collaborating institutions used their own protocols to collect whole blood in K2EDTA tubes. Collaborator samples were shipped for TCRbeta analysis as frozen whole blood, isolated PBMCs, or DNA extracted from either sample type. On this clone: Its antigen is not yet known. No quality values exist for individual bases; no much larger clone is one base distant.

V sheds 1 base and J sheds 2 bases, leaving 9 bases between their ends. From cysteine to phenylalanine, the CDR3 is 15 amino acids long. The retained sequence is limited to the CDR3, 45 bases, with the frame set at the first base. The germline V gene (reference sequence) supplies CDR1 LGHDT and CDR2 YNNKEL. Paper-wide results and their limitations: The amount of clinical and demographic metadata varied by source and participant and was provided uncurated.

In this chain, TRBV3-1 (or the pseudogene TRBV3-2) is recombined with TRBJ1-3; TRBD1 is a weak D gene call, 5 bases matching. This TCR derives from a man in his sixties with acute or convalescent COVID-19. Sequenced sample: peripheral blood. CDR3 loop: CASSQGQGTGNTIYF. The DNA sequence is as follows: TGTGCCAGCAGCCAAGGGCAGGGTACTGGAAACACCATATATTTT.